The 3 T cell receptor beta chains listed next were all sequenced from one sample in a study of blood T cell repertoires in COVID-19 (dated by TCRdb to 2019 to 2021). The receptor library was made with the immunoSEQ multiplex PCR assay. TCRdb holds this immuneACCESS table with in-frame rearrangements only. Some clones are missing; in checked studies, unresolved V genes explain under half, and the rest has no known cause. This sample gives around 310,000 clones in total; 80% to 95% of them show up just once. The ten largest clones add up to about 7% of the sample. The sequencing input was peripheral blood. These receptor sequences come from a woman under 40 with COVID-19, enrolled during active disease.

The table lists this clone with a count of one. CDR3 sequence: CATSPQGTGANVLTF. The CDR3 bases are TGTGCCACCTCCCCACAGGGGACTGGGGCCAACGTCCTGACTTTC. This chain links TRBV24-1 with TRBJ2-6; 7 nucleotides match TRBD1. This CDR3 comprises 15 residues. Germline loops: CDR1 KGHDR, CDR2 SFDVKD. J gave up 2 bases and V 9 bases, and 6 bases lay outside the gene matches.

The chain links TRBV7-9 to TRBJ2-7, with D possibly TRBD2 on 6 matching bases. This CDR3 is 14 amino acids long. Trimming removed 5 bases from V and 5 bases from J, with 16 bases in between. Germline V gene sequence: CDR1 SEHNR, CDR2 FQNEAQ (reference sequence). The CDR3 loop reads CASSLSRDINEQYF. DNA of the CDR3: TGTGCCAGCAGCCTGTCGCGGGATATCAACGAGCAGTACTTC.

The J gene is TRBJ2-7, the V gene TRBV4-1; 7 bases are shared with TRBD2. This CDR3 contains 17 residues. Losses at the gene ends were 4 bases for V and 0 bases for J; bases not matched to a gene: 12. Germline V lookup: CDR1 MGHRA, CDR2 YSYEKL. The CDR3 spells CASSPVGRSGASYEQYF. The CDR3 coding sequence is TGCGCCAGCAGCCCCGTCGGTCGAAGCGGGGCCTCCTACGAGCAGTACTTC.